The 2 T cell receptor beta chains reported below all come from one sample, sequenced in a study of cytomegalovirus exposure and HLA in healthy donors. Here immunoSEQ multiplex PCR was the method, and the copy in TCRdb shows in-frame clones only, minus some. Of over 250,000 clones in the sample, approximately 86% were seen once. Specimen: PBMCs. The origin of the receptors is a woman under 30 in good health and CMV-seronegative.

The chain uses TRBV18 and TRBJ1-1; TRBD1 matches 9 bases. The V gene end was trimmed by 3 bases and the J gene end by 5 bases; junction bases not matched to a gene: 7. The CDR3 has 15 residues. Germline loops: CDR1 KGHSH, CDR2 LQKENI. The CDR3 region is CASSPQTGGQTEAFF. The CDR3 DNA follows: TGTGCCAGCTCACCCCAAACAGGGGGCCAGACTGAAGCTTTCTTT.

The CDR3: CASSPNPRDRPRNSPLHF. The CDR3 DNA reads as TGTGCCAGCAGCCCCAACCCTAGGGACAGACCCCGAAATTCACCCCTCCACTTT. This chain connects TRBV7-3 to TRBJ1-6; 7 bases map to TRBD1. With V trimmed by 5 bases and J by 7 bases, 17 bases remained unmatched. The germline CDR1 and CDR2 sequences are SGHTA and FQGTGA. The length of the CDR3 is 18 residues.